The clone carrying this T cell receptor (beta chain) was detected many times. The data derive from a study of metastatic and nonmetastatic thyroid tumors. On the study more broadly: Repertoire comparison spanned blood and tumor or nodule tissue of malignant and benign thyroid patients.

Germline V gene data show CDR1 as MGHDK and CDR2 as SYGVNS. The CDR3 is 16 residues long. V lost 7 bases and J 0 bases, leaving 17 bases between the germline ends. TCRdb re-called the PCR reads via MiXCR. The table records 25,000 to 30,000 clones, just under 15% of them present only once. The entire patient cohort was treatment-naive prior to thyroid surgery. This chain joins TRBV25-1 and TRBJ2-3; possible D gene TRBD2, 6 bases. Sequencing was performed on blood. This receptor was identified in a female donor with papillary thyroid cancer or a benign thyroid nodule (not recorded which). Some clones in this sample may be carry-over from other donors' samples. In DNA, the CDR3 is TGTGCCAGCACCCCGGCGGGGTCCTTTAGCACAGATACGCAGTATTTT. Residues: CASTPAGSFSTDTQYF.